Listed here are 30 T cell receptor beta chains from one sample, sequenced in a study of blood T cell repertoires in COVID-19. Libraries were prepared by immunoSEQ multiplex PCR; TCRdb keeps only in-frame clonotypes and omits some of them. The sample has roughly 340,000 clones, about 90% seen once; the top ten hold 3% to 4%. Sequencing input: peripheral blood. These receptors came from a woman aged 18 to 35 who had recovered from COVID-19.

V gene TRBV7-9 combines with J gene TRBJ2-1, with D tentatively TRBD2 (6 bases). The germline CDR1 and CDR2 sequences are SEHNR and FQNEAQ (reference sequence). CDR3 length: 14 amino acids. Trimming stripped 1 base from V and 8 bases from J, with 12 bases between. This CDR3 is CASSLDGRGDEQFF. The CDR3 bases are TGTGCCAGCAGCTTAGACGGGCGCGGGGATGAGCAGTTCTTC.

The chain joins TRBV4-3 to TRBJ1-2, with D tentatively TRBD1 (5 bases). Germline values: CDR1 LGHNA, CDR2 YSLEER. CDR3 length: 15 amino acids. Trimming pared 3 bases from V and 4 bases from J, leaving 15 bases between. This CDR3 is CASSHRQGGGYGYTF. CDR3 nucleotide sequence: TGCGCCAGCAGCCATCGGCAGGGAGGCGGCTATGGCTACACCTTC.

This chain uses TRBV30 with TRBJ2-5, with a weak D call TRBD2 (6 bases). This CDR3 has 13 amino acids. Trimming stripped 2 bases from V and 4 bases from J, with 11 bases between. Germline assignment: CDR1 GTSNPN and CDR2 SVGIG (reference sequence). The DNA of the CDR3 is TGTGCCTGGAGTAACGGGGGAGCAGAGACCCAGTACTTC. Translating gives CAWSNGGAETQYF.

The chain couples TRBV27 to TRBJ1-5; possibly TRBD1 for D (5 bases). The V gene lost 3 bases and the J gene lost 7 bases, with 10 bases spanning the gap. Per germline, CDR1 MNHEY and CDR2 SMNVEV (reference sequence). The CDR3 is made up of 13 amino acids. The CDR3 nucleotides read TGTGCCAGCAGTTTCGGTAGGGGCCAGCCCCAGCATTTT. Its protein is CASSFGRGQPQHF.

The chain couples TRBV12-3 or TRBV12-4 to TRBJ1-1, with D uncertain. The CDR3 length is 13 residues. V lost 3 bases to trimming and J lost 1 base, with 6 bases between them. This chain's CDR3 is CASSFDKNTEAFF. The CDR3 DNA reads as TGTGCCAGCAGTTTCGACAAGAACACTGAAGCTTTCTTT.

The sample holds a few counts of this clone. The CDR3 DNA follows: TGTGCCAGCAGCTTAAATAGCTTTTGGGCCAAAAACATTCAGTACTTC. It yields the protein CASSLNSFWAKNIQYF. V usage is TRBV7-2 and J usage is TRBJ2-4; the D is unclear. The germline gives CDR1 SGHTA, CDR2 FQGNSA. This CDR3 contains 16 residues. V lost 2 bases, J lost 1 base, and 12 bases lay in between.

The chain employs TRBV4-1 and TRBJ1-5; 8 bases are shared with TRBD1. CDR1 MGHRA and CDR2 YSYEKL come from the germline V gene. With 3 bases clipped from V and 7 bases from J, the junction kept 11 bases outside the gene matches. The CDR3 has 16 residues. CDR3 residues: CASSQGTGRTQQPQHF. The CDR3 DNA reads TGCGCCAGCAGCCAGGGGACAGGAAGAACACAACAGCCCCAGCATTTT.

This sequence joins TRBV6-2 or TRBV6-3 and TRBJ2-3, with D tentatively TRBD1 (5 bases). V lost 5 bases and J lost 2, with 11 bases in between. Germline lookup yields CDR1 MNHEY and CDR2 SVGEGT. The CDR3 is 14 amino acids. Written as DNA, the CDR3 is TGTGCCAGCAGTGGACACGAACTCACAGATACGCAGTATTTT. It is translated as CASSGHELTDTQYF.

This chain connects TRBV7-2 to TRBJ2-3, with 8 bases identical to TRBD2. There are 15 residues in the CDR3. Germline trimming cut 5 bases from V and 2 bases from J; bases unmatched to any gene: 6. The germline V gene has CDR1 SGHTA and CDR2 FQGNSA. CDR3: CASSPTAGVTDTQYF. CDR3 coding DNA: TGTGCCAGCAGCCCCACAGCGGGAGTCACAGATACGCAGTATTTT.

V gene TRBV19 combines with J gene TRBJ1-5; D is possibly TRBD1 (5 bases). This CDR3 is 15 amino acids long. The V and J ends lost 3 bases and 3 bases respectively, with 12 bases between them. CDR1 is LNHDA and CDR2 is SQIVND in the germline V gene (reference sequence). CDR3 coding DNA: TGTGCCAGTAGTATGATGGGCAGGGCCAATCAGCCCCAGCATTTT. Translated: CASSMMGRANQPQHF.

The genes are TRBV6-4 and TRBJ2-1, with D perhaps matching TRBD2 (5 bases). V lost 4 bases, J lost 7 bases, and 17 bases lay in between. CDR3 length equals 15 residues. Germline values: CDR1 MRHNA, CDR2 SNTAGT. CDR3 nucleotides: TGTGCCAGCAGTGCCTTAGCGTTATCGATGAATGAGCAGTTCTTC. This encodes CASSALALSMNEQFF.

The chain recombines TRBV5-1 with TRBJ2-7, with D tentatively TRBD2 (6 bases). V was pared by 0 bases and J by 4 bases, with 11 bases between. This CDR3 is built from 14 residues. CDR1 and CDR2 from the germline V gene are SGHRS and YFSETQ. This chain's CDR3 is CASSLDGGRYEQYV. CDR3 nucleotides: TGCGCCAGCAGCTTGGACGGGGGTCGGTACGAGCAGTACGTC.

The V call is TRBV19, the J call TRBJ2-7; possibly TRBD2 for D (7 bases). Germline V gives CDR1 LNHDA, CDR2 SQIVND (reference sequence). The CDR3 sequence is 15 residues long. V was pared by 2 bases and J by 3 bases, with 14 bases between. CDR3 nucleotides: TGTGCCAGTAGTATACGGGCAGGGGAGGGCTACGAGCAGTACGTC. Translation gives CASSIRAGEGYEQYV.

The sample holds one count of this clone. The chain couples TRBV28 to TRBJ2-2; no clear D. V shed 4 bases and J shed 0 bases, with 15 bases lying between them. The CDR3 totals 17 residues. CDR1 MDHEN and CDR2 SYDVKM come from the germline V gene. CDR3 sequence reads: CASSYPPRETNTGELFF. CDR3 nucleotides: TGTGCCAGCAGTTACCCCCCCCGAGAAACGAACACCGGGGAGCTGTTTTTT.

The chain joins TRBV5-8 to TRBJ1-1, with 10 bases that match TRBD1. After removal of 4 bases from V and 0 bases from J, the junction contained 9 bases not matched to a gene. Germline loops: CDR1 SGHTS, CDR2 YDEGEE. The CDR3 is 17 amino acids. In DNA form, the CDR3 reads TGTGCCAGCAGCCCACCCCGGGACAGGGGCCTGAACACTGAAGCTTTCTTT. Protein sequence: CASSPPRDRGLNTEAFF.

The chain has TRBV6-2 or TRBV6-3 and TRBJ2-2, with D possibly matching TRBD2 (6 bases). The CDR3 contains 14 residues. V gave up 0 bases and J gave up 4 bases, with 6 bases separating them. Per the germline V gene, CDR1 is MNHEY and CDR2 is SVGEGT. CDR3 protein: CASSYSRGTGELFF. In DNA form, the CDR3 reads TGTGCCAGCAGTTACTCGCGGGGCACCGGGGAGCTGTTTTTT.

V and J are TRBV4-3 and TRBJ2-5; a possible D gene is TRBD1 (5 bases). Trimming stripped 2 bases from V and 2 bases from J, with 12 bases between. Looked up from germline, CDR1 is LGHNA and CDR2 is YSLEER. CDR3 size: 15 residues. The CDR3 is CASSQQGILQETQYF. The DNA for the CDR3 is TGCGCCAGCAGCCAACAGGGAATTCTACAAGAGACCCAGTACTTC.

The chain recombines TRBV28 with TRBJ2-1; 14 positions agree with TRBD2. After removal of 10 bases from V and 4 bases from J, the junction contained 9 bases not matched to a gene. CDR3 length equals 16 residues. From germline, CDR1 is MDHEN and CDR2 SYDVKM. The CDR3 region is CATNRLAGGVYNEQFF. The CDR3 coding sequence is TGTGCCACAAATCGACTAGCGGGAGGGGTTTACAATGAGCAGTTCTTC.

The chain has TRBV6-6 and TRBJ2-7; 8 nucleotides line up with TRBD1. The CDR3 length is 15 residues. The germline V gene encodes CDR1 MNHNY and CDR2 SVGAGI (reference sequence). Trimming removed 5 bases from V and 2 bases from J; junction bases left unmatched: 8. The CDR3 DNA sequence: TGTGCCAGCAGTGCGACAGGGGTTACCGCCTACGAGCAGTACGTC. Protein sequence: CASSATGVTAYEQYV.

This rearrangement joins TRBV2 to TRBJ2-1, with D maybe TRBD2 (6 bases). The ends were cut back, 10 bases at V and 4 bases at J, with 29 bases in the middle. The CDR3 loop spans 18 amino acids. Germline V gives CDR1 SNHLY, CDR2 FYNNEI. The chain's CDR3 is CATRGRDSREIGYNEQFF. Here the CDR3 DNA reads TGTGCCACCCGGGGAAGGGACTCACGGGAGATAGGGTACAATGAGCAGTTCTTC.

A few counts support this clone. The chain combines TRBV25-1 with TRBJ1-1; 7 bases are shared with TRBD1. The J segment lost 0 bases and the V segment lost 5 bases, leaving 6 bases of the junction unmatched. Per germline, CDR1 MGHDK and CDR2 SYGVNS. This CDR3 is built from 15 residues. The CDR3 nucleotides are TGTGCCAGCAGTCTTTACAGGGGAATGAACACTGAAGCTTTCTTT. Amino acids: CASSLYRGMNTEAFF.

The chain employs TRBV14 and TRBJ2-1; D is ambiguous. This CDR3 contains 12 residues. With 1 base removed from V and 7 bases from J, the gap between germline ends came to 5 bases. The germline CDR1 and CDR2 sequences are SGHDN and FVKESK. The CDR3 nucleotides read TGTGCCAGCAGCCAAGGCCGGAATGAGCAGTTCTTC. It translates to CASSQGRNEQFF.

V and J are TRBV13 and TRBJ2-7; 11 bases are a match to TRBD1. The trim removed 5 bases at V and 6 bases at J, leaving 3 bases unmatched. The CDR3 is 13 amino acids. CDR1 and CDR2 from the germline V gene are PRHDT and FYEKMQ (reference sequence). CDR3 amino acids: CASSPDRGPEQYV. The CDR3 DNA is TGTGCCAGCAGCCCGGACAGGGGGCCCGAGCAGTACGTC.

The chain recombines TRBV9 with TRBJ1-1; a weak D match, TRBD1 (6 bases). The germline V gene has CDR1 SGDLS and CDR2 YYNGEE. The CDR3 contains 14 residues. V dropped 4 bases and J dropped 6 bases, with 16 bases sitting between them. The CDR3 loop reads CASSIGQTAAEAFF. The CDR3 DNA is TGTGCCAGCAGCATCGGACAGACTGCAGCTGAAGCTTTCTTT.

The genes are TRBV19 and TRBJ1-4, with D unclear. The CDR3 extends over 15 amino acids. CDR1 LNHDA and CDR2 SQIVND come from the germline V gene (reference sequence). Trimming pared 4 bases from V and 0 bases from J, leaving 9 bases between. The CDR3 loop reads CASSKVTTTNEKLFF. DNA for the CDR3: TGTGCCAGTAGTAAAGTGACAACAACTAATGAAAAACTGTTTTTT. Using reference TRBV19 and TRBJ1-4 for the parts outside the CDR3, the full variable domain is DGGITQSPKYLFRKEGQNVTLSCEQNLNHDAMYWYRQDPGQGLRLIYYSQIVNDFQKGDIAEGYSVSREKKESFPLTVTSAQKNPTAFYLCASSKVTTTNEKLFFGSGTQLSVL.

The gene calls are TRBV7-2 and TRBJ2-1; perhaps TRBD1 as D (5 bases). Germline assignment: CDR1 SGHTA and CDR2 FQGNSA. The germline V and J ends were trimmed by 3 bases and 1 base, with 7 bases remaining between them. The CDR3 consists of 14 residues. This CDR3 reads CASSFDSSYNEQFF. CDR3 bases: TGTGCCAGCAGCTTCGACAGTTCCTACAATGAGCAGTTCTTC. Using reference TRBV7-2 and TRBJ2-1 for the parts outside the CDR3, the full variable domain is GAGVSQSPSNKVTEKGKDVELRCDPISGHTALYWYRQSLGQGLEFLIYFQGNSAPDKSGLPSDRFSAERTGGSVSTLTIQRTQQEDSAVYLCASSFDSSYNEQFFGPGTRLTVL.

The chain recombines TRBV7-2 with TRBJ2-5, with 15 bases lining up with TRBD2. Trimming at V came to 5 bases and at J to 2 bases, leaving 6 bases not matched to a gene. The germline gives CDR1 SGHTA, CDR2 FQGNSA. The CDR3 is 17 amino acids. The CDR3 coding sequence is TGTGCCAGCAGCGGGACTAGCGGGAGGTATGGGCAAGAGACCCAGTACTTC. Translation: CASSGTSGRYGQETQYF.

This chain joins TRBV6-5 and TRBJ2-7; 9 positions agree with TRBD1. Germline CDR1 is MNHEY and CDR2 is SVGAGI. The CDR3 is made up of 13 amino acids. Losses at the gene ends were 10 bases for V and 3 bases for J; bases not matched to a gene: 7. CDR3 nucleotides: TGTGCCACCGGACAGGGGTCCGTCTACGAGCAGTACGTC. Its protein product is CATGQGSVYEQYV.

The chain combines TRBV19 with TRBJ2-3, with 8 bases identical to TRBD2. The CDR3 extends over 15 amino acids. V lost 4 bases to trimming and J lost 5 bases; unmatched junction nucleotides: 8. Germline V gene sequence: CDR1 LNHDA, CDR2 SQIVND (reference sequence). CDR3 DNA sequence: TGTGCCAGTAGTACTAGCGGGCTGGGGGGAGATACGCAGTATTTT. Translating gives CASSTSGLGGDTQYF.

The chain employs TRBV7-2 and TRBJ2-3; 8 bases are a match to TRBD1. The CDR3 is 15 amino acids. Trimming at V came to 5 bases and at J to 6 bases, leaving 10 bases not matched to a gene. Germline loops: CDR1 SGHTA, CDR2 FQGNSA. The CDR3 reads CASSTRQGRSDTQYF. CDR3 nucleotide sequence: TGTGCCAGCAGCACTCGACAGGGGAGGTCGGATACGCAGTATTTT.